The sequence of this TCR beta chain was determined in a study of cytomegalovirus exposure and HLA in healthy donors. Study-wide context: Earlier findings included roughly 120 million unique TCR beta sequences obtained from roughly 200 million T cells. The study, taken as a whole, reports: Clonal expansion, a later analysis showed, was greater in HLA-associated TCR beta chains than in equally common others. It was 160 or so TCR beta chains that were listed as cytomegalovirus-associated.

V was shortened by 3 bases and J by 10 bases, with 14 bases between the two germline ends. This CDR3 is 13 amino acids long. Germline values: CDR1 SGHDT, CDR2 YYEEEE. 13 Jbeta primers and 60 Vbeta primers were used for the PCR. Method: immunoSEQ multiplex PCR; TCRdb's copy keeps in-frame clones and lacks some. The sample consists of about 140,000 clones, about 82% of them appearing once. To note about this clone: The antigen is not known.

This TCR was sampled from a male donor in good health and CMV-seronegative. The sequenced sample was PBMCs. The rearrangement links TRBV5-6 to TRBJ1-5, with a possible D match to TRBD1 (5 bases). This chain's CDR3 is CASSSQGFSPQHF. DNA for the CDR3: TGTGCCAGCAGCTCGCAGGGTTTCAGCCCCCAGCATTTT.